This TCR beta chain was recorded in a study of identical twins. Study-wide results and caveats: For zero-insertion analyses, partial confounding could come from invariant MAIT and iNKT cells. Cord blood's abundant beta clonotypes had fewer insertions, unlike memory repertoires.

This clonotype was seen many times. Its antigen is as yet unknown. TCRdb re-called the 5' RACE reads through MiXCR, storing one row per CDR3 protein. Of a few hundred thousand distinct CDR3 sequences in the sample, 12% were seen once. CDR1 and CDR2 (germline): SGHRS, YFSETQ. V was pared by 0 bases and J by 3 bases, with 6 bases between. This CDR3 comprises 14 residues. The sample was also reused in another study, on yellow fever vaccine responses in identical twins.

This receptor was obtained from a woman aged 18-35 years in good health. Sequencing was carried out using memory (CD45RO+) T cells sorted from blood. The V call is TRBV5-1, the J call TRBJ2-2; D unresolved. The CDR3 region has the DNA TGCGCCAGCAGCTTGGACAGTTACACCGGGGAGCTGTTTTTT. This codes for CASSLDSYTGELFF.